The present T cell receptor (beta chain) was sequenced within a study of post-analysis software for immune sequencing data. Study-level points and caveats: Controls showed lower frequencies than patients for roughly 5 TRBV segments, and TRBV5-6, TRBV5-1 and TRBV20-1 were among these. Multiple sclerosis patients had significantly lower normalized Chao1 diversity than controls.

About this clonotype itself: Its antigen is not known.

This CDR3 spans 15 amino acids. V lost 6 bases and J lost 5; bases outside the gene matches: 7. Germline CDR1 MNHNS, CDR2 SASEGT. Presence of unique molecular identifiers characterized the TCR beta cDNA libraries. TCRdb reprocessed the PCR reads with MiXCR, giving one entry per CDR3 protein. This table has 750,000 to 950,000 distinct CDR3 sequences, approximately 53% appearing once. The chain carries TRBV6-1 and TRBJ2-1, with 10 bases identical to TRBD2. The clonotype was recovered from a girl aged 10 to 17 with multiple sclerosis. The sample consisted of blood. In nucleotides, the CDR3 is TGTGCCAGCAGCCAACAGGGACTAGCGAACAATGAGCAGTTCTTC. Residues: CASSQQGLANNEQFF.